What follows describes a single TCR beta chain. Its target is not known. The data originate from a study of CD8 T cells in Susac syndrome. Study observations and caveats: In total CD8+ repertoires, around 15 Susac-specific public clones were detected, and CD8+ TEMRA repertoires contained roughly five.

V lost 2 bases to trimming and J lost 3 bases, with 10 bases between them. CDR1 and CDR2 (germline): DFQATT, SNEGSKA (reference sequence). The CDR3 is 14 residues long. An input of about 0.5 to 1 ug of RNA was subjected to reverse transcription using random hexamers. TCRdb fed the immunoSEQ multiplex PCR reads into MiXCR, producing one record per CDR3 protein. The data show around 95,000 distinct CDR3 sequences, with 95% seen just once and 0.25% to 0.35% held by the top ten. The rearrangement uses TRBV20-1 and TRBJ2-2; perhaps TRBD1 as D (5 bases). The sequenced material came from CD8+ T cells from PBMCs. The receptor was isolated from a human donor with Susac syndrome. The CDR3 DNA is TGCAGTGCTAGAAGGGGCCTTGACACCGGGGAGCTGTTTTTT. This sequence encodes CSARRGLDTGELFF.